This passage covers 21 T cell receptor beta chains from one sample sequenced in a study of memory CD8 T cells in hepatitis C reinfection. Assay used: immunoSEQ multiplex PCR; TCRdb lists only in-frame clones, some missing. This table holds around 5,000 clones, about 87% found once. Specified time point: late/post reinfection, 12 to 24 weeks after detection. Sorted cells were sequenced directly ex vivo without any in vitro expansion. The sample taken for sequencing was naive CD8+ T cells sorted from blood. The source of these receptors is a man aged 50 to 59 with hepatitis C virus infection.

The chain carries TRBV7-9 and TRBJ2-7; TRBD2 agrees at 9 bases. Trimming removed 1 base from V and 7 bases from J; junction bases left unmatched: 8. The CDR3 is 15 amino acids. Per germline, CDR1 SEHNR and CDR2 FQNEAQ (reference sequence). CDR3 coding DNA: TGTGCCAGCAGCTTAGTTGCGGGAGGGCCTTCGGAGCAGTACTTC. This translates into CASSLVAGGPSEQYF.

The chain employs TRBV30 and TRBJ2-5; TRBD1 is a possible D gene (6 bases). Germline loops: CDR1 GTSNPN, CDR2 SVGIG (reference sequence). Trimming cost V 5 bases and J 0 bases, with 16 bases left between them. The CDR3 has 15 amino acids. CDR3 nucleotide sequence: TGTGCCTGGGAGGAGCCGGACAGCTACCAAGAGACCCAGTACTTC. This codes for CAWEEPDSYQETQYF.

The rearrangement uses TRBV27 and TRBJ2-7, with D maybe TRBD1 (5 bases). The V gene lost 6 bases and the J gene lost 2 bases, with 17 bases spanning the gap. Germline V gene lookup returns CDR1 MNHEY and CDR2 SMNVEV (reference sequence). The CDR3 covers 15 residues. CDR3 DNA sequence: TGTGCCAGCAGCCCCTTTCCCAGGGCGGCCTACGAGCAGTACTTC. It encodes CASSPFPRAAYEQYF.

The CDR3 bases are TGTGCCTGGAGTGCGAGGGAGTGGGCTCCTAATGAAAAACTGTTTTTT. This sequence encodes CAWSAREWAPNEKLFF. V usage is TRBV30 and J usage is TRBJ1-4; the D is unclear. The length of the CDR3 is 16 residues. Trimming took off 1 base at V and 3 bases at J, with 15 bases between the two ends. Germline CDR1 and CDR2: GTSNPN and SVGIG (reference sequence).

The chain employs TRBV7-6 and TRBJ2-2; TRBD2 matches at 7 bases. The CDR3 is made up of 16 amino acids. Trimming at V came to 1 base and at J to 1 base, leaving 3 bases not matched to a gene. Germline CDR1 SGHVS, CDR2 FNYEAQ. CDR3 residues: CASSLGPSGNTGELFF. The DNA for the CDR3 is TGTGCCAGCAGCTTAGGTCCTAGCGGGAACACCGGGGAGCTGTTTTTT.

The V gene is TRBV7-9, the J gene TRBJ2-2, with TRBD1 identical over 8 bases. Germline trimming cut 1 base from V and 4 bases from J; bases unmatched to any gene: 5. The CDR3 contains 16 residues. Germline assignment: CDR1 SEHNR and CDR2 FQNEAQ (reference sequence). The CDR3 loop is CASSLVQGDGTGELFF. CDR3 nucleotides: TGTGCCAGCAGCTTAGTACAGGGGGATGGCACCGGGGAGCTGTTTTTT.

About this clone itself: One end of the junction varies from germline; a read error may be responsible. The rearrangement links TRBV19 to TRBJ1-1; 7 positions match TRBD1. Looked up from germline, CDR1 is LNHDA and CDR2 is SQIVND (reference sequence). This CDR3 has 13 residues. Here the CDR3 reads CASRIGGYAEAFF. In DNA, the CDR3 is TGTGCCAGTAGAATAGGGGGCTACGCTGAAGCTTTCTTT.

J is TRBJ2-5 and V is TRBV10-3, with 13 bases lining up with TRBD2. The germline gives CDR1 ENHRY, CDR2 SYGVKD. The CDR3 runs to 16 residues. Germline trimming cut 3 bases from V and 2 bases from J; bases unmatched to any gene: 3. In DNA form, the CDR3 reads TGTGCCATCAGTGATACTAGCGGGAGGGGGCAAGAGACCCAGTACTTC. It yields the protein CAISDTSGRGQETQYF.

The V call is TRBV6-1, the J call TRBJ2-7; D unclear. V lost 0 bases and J 3 bases, leaving 3 bases between the germline ends. This CDR3 is 12 amino acids long. Per the germline V gene, CDR1 is MNHNS and CDR2 is SASEGT. The CDR3 spells CASSEASYEQYF. The CDR3 DNA sequence: TGTGCCAGCAGTGAAGCGAGCTACGAGCAGTACTTC.

The chain joins TRBV9 to TRBJ2-1, with D perhaps matching TRBD2 (6 bases). V was clipped by 0 bases and J by 5 bases, with 12 bases between them. The CDR3 has 15 amino acids. Germline-derived CDR1 and CDR2 are SGDLS and YYNGEE. CDR3 protein: CASSVAGSVHNEQFF. DNA for the CDR3: TGTGCCAGCAGCGTAGCCGGGAGTGTCCACAATGAGCAGTTCTTC.

This chain uses TRBV9 with TRBJ2-3; D is perhaps TRBD2 (5 bases). The CDR3 runs to 14 residues. CDR1 SGDLS and CDR2 YYNGEE come from the germline V gene. Trimming left V 2 bases short and J 1 base short, with 8 bases between. Here the CDR3 reads CASSVEGGTDTQYF. The CDR3 DNA reads TGTGCCAGCAGCGTTGAGGGTGGCACAGATACGCAGTATTTT.

With respect to this clone: The junction does not match germline at one end; this may be a read error. In DNA form, the CDR3 reads TGCGCCAGCAGGTTGGACAGGGGCAGTCCCTACGAGCAGTACTTC. This sequence encodes CASRLDRGSPYEQYF. The chain employs TRBV5-1 and TRBJ2-7; 9 nucleotides align to TRBD1. CDR3 length equals 15 residues. From germline, CDR1 is SGHRS and CDR2 YFSETQ.

The chain links TRBV5-4 to TRBJ2-7, with 9 bases lining up with TRBD2. Germline V gene lookup returns CDR1 SGHNT and CDR2 YYREEE (reference sequence). This CDR3 spans 15 amino acids. With V trimmed by 1 base and J by 7 bases, 9 bases remained unmatched. CDR3 in amino acids: CASSLLTSGPSEQYF. CDR3 sequence (DNA): TGTGCCAGCAGCTTGTTGACTAGCGGCCCTTCTGAGCAGTACTTC.

This rearrangement joins TRBV6-5 to TRBJ2-7; TRBD1 matches at 11 bases. The CDR3 is 15 residues long. In germline, CDR1 is MNHEY, CDR2 SVGAGI. The V gene end was trimmed by 0 bases and the J gene end by 5 bases; junction bases not matched to a gene: 3. The CDR3 loop reads CASSYSRTGGDEQYF. The CDR3 DNA reads TGTGCCAGCAGTTACTCCCGGACAGGGGGCGACGAGCAGTACTTC.

This chain uses TRBV27 with TRBJ2-1, with 10 bases fitting TRBD1. This CDR3 comprises 15 residues. Trimming took 6 bases from V and 6 from J; bases not matched to a gene: 8. Germline CDR1 and CDR2: MNHEY and SMNVEV (reference sequence). CDR3 amino acids: CASSHDRGPGNEQFF. The CDR3 nucleotides are TGTGCCAGCAGCCATGACAGGGGGCCTGGCAATGAGCAGTTCTTC.

The chain joins TRBV15 to TRBJ2-5; TRBD2 might be the D (6 bases). TRBJ2-7 matches the DNA end more closely, so the J call is doubtful. The CDR3 runs to 15 residues. From germline, CDR1 is LNHNV and CDR2 YYDKDF (reference sequence). CDR3 amino acids: CATSRGSGPSYEQYF. CDR3 sequence (DNA): TGTGCCACCAGCAGAGGGAGCGGGCCCTCCTACGAGCAGTACTTC.

The chain carries TRBV29-1 and TRBJ2-3; 9 nucleotides match TRBD1. The CDR3 is 15 residues long. V shed 3 bases and J 5 bases; nucleotides not matched to a gene: 9. The germline gives CDR1 SQVTM, CDR2 ANQGSEA. CDR3 amino acids: CSVDGYRGRKDTQYF. CDR3 nucleotide sequence: TGCAGCGTTGATGGATACAGGGGGCGAAAAGATACGCAGTATTTT.

This chain links TRBV4-1 with TRBJ2-7, with D tentatively TRBD2 (5 bases). Germline assignment: CDR1 MGHRA and CDR2 YSYEKL. This CDR3 contains 15 residues. V was pared by 1 base and J by 3 bases, with 13 bases between. CDR3 nucleotides: TGCGCCAGCAGCCAAGTGATTCTCGGGATCTACGAGCAGTACTTC. Protein sequence: CASSQVILGIYEQYF.

V and J are TRBV6-5 and TRBJ2-1, with 8 nucleotides matching TRBD1. V lost 10 bases to trimming and J lost 4 bases; unmatched junction nucleotides: 6. CDR1 MNHEY and CDR2 SVGAGI come from the germline V gene. The length of the CDR3 is 13 residues. CDR3 in amino acids: CAIGTGHYNEQFF. The CDR3 nucleotides read TGTGCCATAGGGACAGGACATTACAATGAGCAGTTCTTC.

The V gene is TRBV7-2, the J gene TRBJ1-1; D ambiguous. The V gene lost 1 base and the J gene lost 0 bases, with 6 bases spanning the gap. This CDR3 is 14 amino acids long. Germline V gives CDR1 SGHTA, CDR2 FQGNSA. CDR3 in amino acids: CASSLEQLNTEAFF. As DNA, the CDR3 is TGTGCCAGCAGCTTAGAACAGTTGAACACTGAAGCTTTCTTT.

This clone was detected only once. The chain combines TRBV11-2 with TRBJ1-4; maybe TRBD1 (5 bases). Germline V gene sequence: CDR1 SGHAT, CDR2 FQNNGV. The CDR3 loop spans 15 amino acids. V was cut by 5 bases and J by 4 bases, with 14 bases left in between. The CDR3 nucleotides read TGTGCCAGCAGCGCCTGGACATACAATAATGAAAAACTGTTTTTT. This encodes CASSAWTYNNEKLFF. The variable domain in full, completed from reference TRBV11-2 and TRBJ1-4, reads EAGVAQSPRYKIIEKRQSVAFWCNPISGHATLYWYQQILGQGPKLLIQFQNNGVVDDSQLPKDRFSAERLKGVDSTLKIQPAKLEDSAVYLCASSAWTYNNEKLFFGSGTQLSVL.